A selection of T cell receptor beta chains follows, all from one sample in a study of blood T cell repertoires in COVID-19. Sequenced by immunoSEQ multiplex PCR; TCRdb stores in-frame clones only, minus some. The table shows roughly 330,000 clones, with 70% to 90% occurring only once. The sample comprised PBMCs or T cells enriched from blood (not recorded which). Source of these receptors: a woman aged 25 to 45 who had recovered from COVID-19. The CDR3 runs from the conserved cysteine through the conserved F or W. The D gene is left open where the match is weak. Clone size is stated in some rows and not others, as once, few, many or a class when expanded.

j_gene,v_gene,abundance,d_gene,CDR3nt,CDR3aa
TRBJ1-3,TRBV5-1,once,TRBD1,TGCGCCAGCAGCTCGACTCCAGGGGGCTCTGGAAACACCATATATTTT,CASSSTPGGSGNTIYF
TRBJ1-2,TRBV30,-,TRBD1,TGTGCCTGGAGAGCCCGGGACAGGGGGTTGGGTGGCTACACCTTC,CAWRARDRGLGGYTF
TRBJ2-3,TRBV4-2,-,TRBD2,TGTGCCAGCAGCCAAGGAACTAGCGGGGCCACAGATACGCAGTATTTT,CASSQGTSGATDTQYF
TRBJ2-5,TRBV25-1,-,TRBD2,TGTGCCAGTCAACCCGGGGGGATTAGCTTCGGGGAGACCCAGTACTTC,CASQPGGISFGETQYF
TRBJ1-3,TRBV4-1,-,-,TGCGCCAGCAGCCAAGCGTCTCGGTTAACTGGAAACACCATATATTTT,CASSQASRLTGNTIYF
TRBJ1-2,TRBV9,-,-,TGTGCCAGCAGCGTCCTGGTCGTAGACTATGGCTACACCTTC,CASSVLVVDYGYTF
TRBJ1-1,TRBV9,-,TRBD1,TGTGCCAGCTCCTCGAGGGACAGGGGGAGTACTGAAGCTTTCTTT,CASSSRDRGSTEAFF
TRBJ1-1,TRBV5-5,once,-,TGTGCCAGCAGACAGGGTTCATCGGCTGAAGCTTTCTTT,CASRQGSSAEAFF
TRBJ1-2,TRBV3-1/TRBV3-2,-,-,TGTGCCAGCAACCAAGGAACAGGGCCCGGCTACACCTTC,CASNQGTGPGYTF
TRBJ1-4,TRBV5-4,once,TRBD1,TGTGCCAGCAGCTTGGGGCCAAAGGGGACAGGGGATGAAAAACTGTTTTTT,CASSLGPKGTGDEKLFF
TRBJ2-3,TRBV6-5,-,TRBD2,TGTGCCAGCATCAAGCGGGGGACCACAGATACGCAGTATTTT,CASIKRGTTDTQYF
TRBJ1-2,TRBV3-1/TRBV3-2,-,-,TGTGCCAGCAGCCAAGATCCGGTCGGGAAAGGGTATGGCTACACCTTC,CASSQDPVGKGYGYTF
TRBJ1-3,TRBV5-8,-,-,TGTGCCAGCCACCTGCGGGGGGGCGGAAACACCATATATTTT,CASHLRGGGNTIYF
TRBJ1-3,TRBV3-1/TRBV3-2,few,TRBD1,TGTGCCAGCAGCCCCGCGACAGGGACTCGAAACACCATATATTTT,CASSPATGTRNTIYF
TRBJ1-2,TRBV3-1/TRBV3-2,-,-,TGTGCCAGCAGCCAAGACCCGGCAGGGTTACTTGGCTACACCTTC,CASSQDPAGLLGYTF
TRBJ1-5,TRBV7-2,-,TRBD1,TGTGCCAGCAGCTCAGGACAGGGAAAGGATCAGCCCCAGCATTTT,CASSSGQGKDQPQHF
TRBJ1-2,TRBV27,once,-,TGTGCCAGCAGTTTCAAGGGGCAGGGTGAAGGCTACACCTTC,CASSFKGQGEGYTF
TRBJ2-5,TRBV29-1,-,-,TGCAGCGTTGCTATGGGGCTCCAAGAGACCCAGTACTTC,CSVAMGLQETQYF
TRBJ1-3,TRBV4-2,-,TRBD1,TGTGCCAGCAGCCAAGAAGGGGGCCTGGGGCCTGGAAACACCATATATTTT,CASSQEGGLGPGNTIYF
TRBJ2-3,TRBV7-9,once,TRBD2,TGTGCCAGCAGCTTAGAGGGTAGCGGGGGAAATACGCAGTATTTT,CASSLEGSGGNTQYF
TRBJ1-5,TRBV6-5,once,-,TGTGCCAGCAGCCTCGGGACTCATAGCAATCAGCCCCAGCATTTT,CASSLGTHSNQPQHF
TRBJ1-2,TRBV5-1,-,-,TGCGCCAGCAGCTTGGTTGGTAGCGATGGCTACACCTTC,CASSLVGSDGYTF
TRBJ2-6,TRBV19,-,-,TGTGCCAGTAGTATCACAGGTCCAGCCTCTGGGGCCAACGTCCTGACTTTC,CASSITGPASGANVLTF
TRBJ1-6,TRBV4-1,-,-,TGCGCCAGCAGCCAACCCCGAGGAGGCTATAATTCACCCCTCCACTTT,CASSQPRGGYNSPLHF
TRBJ1-2,TRBV27,-,-,TGTGCCAGCAGTTTACGGGGTGGGTCTAACTATGGCTACACCTTC,CASSLRGGSNYGYTF
TRBJ2-2,TRBV10-3,-,-,TGTGCCATCGGAAAGAGCGACACCGGGGAGCTGTTTTTT,CAIGKSDTGELFF
TRBJ2-5,TRBV25-1,-,-,TGTGCCAGCAGTGACCGGGTGGAGACCCAGTACTTC,CASSDRVETQYF
TRBJ1-4,TRBV2,-,-,TGTGCCAGCGGGGAGGTAGGACCTGAAAAACTGTTTTTT,CASGEVGPEKLFF
TRBJ1-2,TRBV4-2,once,TRBD1,TGTGCCAGCAGCCAAGGGGACAGGGCCTTTACCTTC,CASSQGDRAFTF
TRBJ1-2,TRBV21-1,once,-,TGTGCCAGCAGCAGCGAAGGGGAGGTCCTGACAGTTGGCTACACCTTC,CASSSEGEVLTVGYTF
TRBJ1-1,TRBV7-9,-,-,TGTGCCAGCAGATTATCGGGGGGCGCCGACACTGAAGCTTTCTTT,CASRLSGGADTEAFF
TRBJ1-5,TRBV6-2/TRBV6-3,-,-,TGTGCCAGCAGCCGGTTCAGGCTTCAGCCCCAGCATTTT,CASSRFRLQPQHF
TRBJ1-4,TRBV19,many,-,TGTGCCAGTAGTTTAAGGGGAGGTGAAAAACTGTTTTTT,CASSLRGGEKLFF
TRBJ2-4,TRBV7-9,once,TRBD1,TGTGCCAGCAGCCCCTCCCCCGGGACAGGGTACCCAAACATTCAGTACTTC,CASSPSPGTGYPNIQYF
TRBJ2-6,TRBV25-1,-,TRBD2,TGTGCCAGCAGTGAAAGCGGGGGTCTCTCTGGGGCCAACGTCCTGACTTTC,CASSESGGLSGANVLTF
TRBJ1-1,TRBV21-1,few,-,TGTGCCAGCAGCAAAGCCTGGCCGGGACAGGGCAGAGGCACTGAAGCTTTCTTT,CASSKAWPGQGRGTEAFF
TRBJ1-6,TRBV6-5,-,-,TGTGCCAGCAGCAACGGGGGAAGGTATTCACCCCTCCACTTT,CASSNGGRYSPLHF
TRBJ1-2,TRBV5-4,-,-,TGTGCCAGCAGCTTACAGGGCTATGGCTACACCTTC,CASSLQGYGYTF
TRBJ1-1,TRBV9,once,-,TGTGCCAGCAGCGAGCCAACGACAGAGGGAGGAACTGAAGCTTTCTTT,CASSEPTTEGGTEAFF
TRBJ1-6,TRBV5-4,few,TRBD1,TGTGCCAGCAGCCTGACAGGGAGCGGTAATTCACCCCTCCACTTT,CASSLTGSGNSPLHF
TRBJ2-7,TRBV21-1,-,-,TGTGCCAGCAACCACGTAGGTGCGGAAAGCTCCTACGAGCAGTACTTC,CASNHVGAESSYEQYF
TRBJ1-5,TRBV15,-,-,TGTGCCACCAGCGGAGTCAGGGAAGGTCAGCCCCAGCATTTT,CATSGVREGQPQHF
TRBJ1-2,TRBV7-2,-,-,TGTGCCAGCAGCTCCTCGACAGTGGCGAGTGGCTACACCTTC,CASSSSTVASGYTF
TRBJ1-6,TRBV6-2/TRBV6-3,-,-,TGTGCCAGCAGCGCGGACTGGAATTCACCCCTCCACTTT,CASSADWNSPLHF
TRBJ2-1,TRBV7-6,-,-,TGTGCCAGCAGCCCGACACCTAATGAGCAGTTCTTC,CASSPTPNEQFF
TRBJ1-4,TRBV18,once,TRBD1,TGTGCCAGCTCGAAGGACAGGGGCGGGGAAAAACTGTTTTTT,CASSKDRGGEKLFF
TRBJ1-1,TRBV5-4,-,TRBD1,TGTGCCAGCAGCACAAGGACAGGGGGCGCAGAAGCTTTCTTT,CASSTRTGGAEAFF
TRBJ2-7,TRBV7-9,once,TRBD1,TGTGCCAGCAGCCCAAATACAATGACAGGGAGCGAGCAGTACTTC,CASSPNTMTGSEQYF
TRBJ2-1,TRBV4-2,few,TRBD1,TGTGCCAGCAGCCTGACCGGACAGGGCGTATACAATGAGCAGTTCTTC,CASSLTGQGVYNEQFF
TRBJ2-3,TRBV9,few,-,TGTGCCAGCAGCGTAGAGGGCAGGGGGGCAGATACGCAGTATTTT,CASSVEGRGADTQYF
TRBJ2-7,TRBV5-1,-,-,TGCGCCAGCAGCTTGGATGGCAGGCCCTACGAGCAGTACTTC,CASSLDGRPYEQYF
TRBJ2-3,TRBV6-6,-,TRBD2,TGTGCCAGCAGCCGACCCCCAAAAATAGCGGGGGGGCCCCATACGCAGTATTTT,CASSRPPKIAGGPHTQYF
TRBJ1-1,TRBV30,few,-,TGTGCCTGGAGTGTGGCCAGGGGGAACACTGAAGCTTTCTTT,CAWSVARGNTEAFF
TRBJ1-2,TRBV3-1/TRBV3-2,-,TRBD1,TGTGCCAGCAGCGCCCGACAGGGGGGGATCTATGGCTACACCTTC,CASSARQGGIYGYTF